One sample yielded the 5 T cell receptor beta chains listed below, sequenced in a study of T cells after yellow fever vaccination. MiXCR, applied by TCRdb to the 5' RACE reads, yields one record per CDR3 protein. Of 450,000 to 600,000 distinct CDR3 sequences in the sample, about 17% were seen once. The sample in question was PBMCs, obtained 5 to 6 days after the first yellow fever vaccination. The origin of the receptors is a man between 18 and 35 years old who received the YFV17D yellow fever vaccine.

The chain is built from TRBV30 and TRBJ1-2; possibly TRBD1 for D (5 bases). Germline-derived CDR1 and CDR2 are GTSNPN and SVGIG (reference sequence). This CDR3 region has 15 residues. The V gene lost 5 bases and the J gene lost 7 bases, with 23 bases spanning the gap. The chain's CDR3 is CAWDAGTQARSGYTF. DNA of the CDR3: TGTGCCTGGGACGCCGGGACCCAGGCGCGTTCTGGCTACACCTTC.

This clonotype was detected only a few times. The DNA of the CDR3 is TGTGCCAGCATGTTTCAAGCGAACACTGAAGCTTTCTTT. Residues: CASMFQANTEAFF. The V call is TRBV7-9, the J call TRBJ1-1, with unresolved D. This CDR3 region has 13 residues. Trimming took off 7 bases at V and 1 base at J, with 10 bases between the two ends. The germline V gene encodes CDR1 SEHNR and CDR2 FQNEAQ (reference sequence).

This clonotype appeared a few times. The rearrangement joins TRBV4-1 to TRBJ1-2; weak D call: TRBD1 (5 bases). Germline values: CDR1 MGHRA, CDR2 YSYEKL. This CDR3 comprises 15 residues. Trimming removed 3 bases from V and 4 bases from J, with 15 bases in between. CDR3 loop: CASSQPGGGLYGYTF. In DNA form, the CDR3 reads TGCGCCAGCAGCCAGCCCGGCGGGGGACTCTATGGCTACACCTTC.

The rearrangement links TRBV7-2 to TRBJ1-3; D is ambiguous. The V gene lost 5 bases and the J gene lost 0 bases, with 14 bases spanning the gap. The CDR3 sequence is 16 residues long. Germline-derived CDR1 and CDR2 are SGHTA and FQGNSA. This CDR3 reads CASSPGPLSSGNTIYF. DNA for the CDR3: TGTGCCAGCAGCCCTGGACCGCTGAGCTCTGGAAACACCATATATTTT.

The chain carries TRBV11-2 and TRBJ1-1; 10 positions agree with TRBD1. V shed 4 bases, J shed 4 bases, and the junction held 12 bases outside the gene matches. The CDR3 covers 17 residues. Germline CDR1 and CDR2: SGHAT and FQNNGV. CDR3 sequence: CASSSRTGGMMSTEAFF. The CDR3 nucleotides are TGTGCCAGCAGCTCACGGACAGGGGGTATGATGAGCACTGAAGCTTTCTTT.